The 29 T cell receptor beta chains below come from one sample, sequenced in a study of shared clonotypes between healthy human individuals. Clones were read by immunoSEQ multiplex PCR, and TCRdb kept only the in-frame ones, dropping some. This sample has approximately 120,000 clones, with about 63% found just once. Sequencing was performed on memory CD8+ T cells sorted from blood. Subset of the sample: CD45RO+ cells pooled with CCR7-negative TemRA cells. Source of these receptors: a woman under 40 in good health.

The J gene is TRBJ1-4, the V gene TRBV6-4, with a possible D match to TRBD1 (5 bases). The CDR3 extends over 14 amino acids. CDR1 MRHNA and CDR2 SNTAGT come from the germline V gene. V was trimmed by 6 bases and J by 6 bases, leaving 14 bases between them. The CDR3 DNA sequence: TGTGCCAGCAGGTCGGAGGGGATGGATGAAAAACTGTTTTTT. It yields the protein CASRSEGMDEKLFF.

J is TRBJ2-3 and V is TRBV19; unclear D gene. V lost 6 bases and J 2 bases, leaving 6 bases between the germline ends. Germline CDR1 and CDR2: LNHDA and SQIVND (reference sequence). This CDR3 contains 12 residues. The CDR3 sequence is CASSAVTDTQYF. Written as DNA, the CDR3 is TGTGCCAGTAGCGCAGTCACAGATACGCAGTATTTT.

V usage is TRBV10-3 and J usage is TRBJ2-5, with 9 nucleotides matching TRBD2. Germline V gene lookup returns CDR1 ENHRY and CDR2 SYGVKD. J was trimmed by 5 bases and V by 3 bases; bases with no gene match: 13. There are 17 residues in the CDR3. The DNA of the CDR3 is TGTGCCATCAGTGACCCCCGAGTAGCGGGAGACGCGGAGACCCAGTACTTC. As protein: CAISDPRVAGDAETQYF.

The chain carries TRBV10-1 and TRBJ2-5; weak D call: TRBD2 (5 bases). Trimming took 6 bases from V and 5 from J, leaving 10 bases between them. The CDR3 extends over 12 amino acids. Germline V gene sequence: CDR1 WNHNN, CDR2 SYGVQD (reference sequence). The CDR3 is CASRDRGETQYF. The CDR3 region has the DNA TGCGCCAGCAGGGACCGCGGGGAGACCCAGTACTTC.

The chain has TRBV21-1 and TRBJ1-5. TRBV21-1 is designated a pseudogene. The CDR3 sequence is 17 residues long. CDR3 DNA: TGTGCCAGCAGCAAAGCGCCCCGGGCCGGTAAGGATCAGCCCCAGCATTTT. Residues: CASSKAPRAGKDQPQHF.

This clone has only a few counts. The rearrangement joins TRBV6-1 to TRBJ2-7; the D is unclear. V lost 2 bases and J 6 bases, leaving 11 bases between the germline ends. The CDR3 is made up of 13 amino acids. Germline assignment: CDR1 MNHNS and CDR2 SASEGT. As DNA, the CDR3 is TGTGCCAGCAGTGAAAGTGAAACGGGCGAGCAGTACTTC. Residues: CASSESETGEQYF.

In this sample, this clone turned up once. The chain employs TRBV27 and TRBJ2-2, with D unclear. There are 13 residues in the CDR3. V lost 5 bases, J lost 0 bases, and 4 bases lay in between. The germline V gene encodes CDR1 MNHEY and CDR2 SMNVEV (reference sequence). The CDR3 protein is CASSPTNTGELFF. The CDR3 nucleotides read TGTGCCAGCAGTCCAACGAACACCGGGGAGCTGTTTTTT.

This clone has a single count. The chain recombines TRBV7-9 with TRBJ2-1, with TRBD1 identical over 7 bases. Looked up from germline, CDR1 is SEHNR and CDR2 is FQNEAQ (reference sequence). This CDR3 is 15 amino acids long. V lost 6 bases to trimming and J lost 4 bases; unmatched junction nucleotides: 9. The CDR3 bases are TGTGCCAGCAGAACCTGGACAGGACCTTACAATGAGCAGTTCTTC. The encoded protein is CASRTWTGPYNEQFF.

This clone was counted ten times or more. CDR3 bases: TGTGCCAGCAGTGAAGAAGCAGGGGGCACAGATACGCAGTATTTT. Protein sequence: CASSEEAGGTDTQYF. The genes are TRBV6-1 and TRBJ2-3; D is possibly TRBD1 (6 bases). The V gene's germline CDR1 is MNHNS and CDR2 SASEGT. CDR3 length equals 15 residues. Between the trimmed V and J ends, which lost 1 base and 1 base, there was a span of 9 bases.

This clone was detected many times. The V call is TRBV29-1, the J call TRBJ2-5; D tentatively fits TRBD1 or TRBD2 (8 bases each). Germline CDR1 SQVTM, CDR2 ANQGSEA. V was pared by 4 bases and J by 13 bases, with 16 bases between. The CDR3 totals 11 residues. The DNA for the CDR3 is TGCAGCGTTGCGGGAGGGGACAGGACGTACTTC. It is translated as CSVAGGDRTYF.

The genes are TRBV29-1 and TRBJ2-2; 9 nucleotides match TRBD2. CDR3 length: 14 amino acids. Germline loops: CDR1 SQVTM, CDR2 ANQGSEA. V lost 3 bases and J lost 5; bases outside the gene matches: 4. This CDR3 is CSVEGAGGTGELFF. The CDR3 DNA reads as TGCAGCGTTGAGGGAGCGGGAGGTACCGGGGAGCTGTTTTTT.

The chain is built from TRBV6-1 and TRBJ2-7; TRBD1 matches 12 bases. The CDR3 runs to 14 residues. The germline V gene encodes CDR1 MNHNS and CDR2 SASEGT. V trimming: 3 bases; J trimming: 5 bases; junction bases outside the gene matches: 2. CDR3 residues: CASSEGQGADEQYF. CDR3 nucleotide sequence: TGTGCCAGCAGTGAGGGACAGGGGGCCGACGAGCAGTACTTC.

This clone was counted at least ten times. The rearrangement uses TRBV7-8 and TRBJ1-5; unclear D gene. Germline CDR1 and CDR2: SGHVS and FQNEAQ. The CDR3 has 17 residues. Trimming cost V 5 bases and J 0 bases, with 17 bases left between them. CDR3 amino acids: CASSQGEVDYSNQPQHF. The CDR3 DNA follows: TGTGCCAGCAGCCAAGGAGAGGTTGATTATAGCAATCAGCCCCAGCATTTT.

V and J are TRBV28 and TRBJ2-5; maybe TRBD2 (5 bases). This CDR3 comprises 15 residues. CDR1 and CDR2 from the germline V gene are MDHEN and SYDVKM. Trimming took off 7 bases at V and 2 bases at J, with 17 bases between the two ends. The CDR3 region is CASNAYLGAQETQYF. The CDR3 coding sequence is TGTGCCAGCAATGCGTACCTGGGAGCACAAGAGACCCAGTACTTC.

The chain joins TRBV14 to TRBJ2-7; D unclear. The CDR3 totals 13 residues. V was pared by 4 bases and J by 12 bases, with 19 bases between. CDR1 and CDR2 (germline): SGHDN, FVKESK. CDR3 DNA: TGTGCCAGCAGCCCAACATCTGGGTGGGGTACGTACTTC. This gives the protein CASSPTSGWGTYF.

The chain combines TRBV6-5 with TRBJ2-2; TRBD1 agrees at 7 bases. V was pared by 7 bases and J by 1 base, with 6 bases of the junction left unmatched. Germline lookup yields CDR1 MNHEY and CDR2 SVGAGI. The CDR3 contains 15 residues. The CDR3 DNA reads as TGTGCCAGCAAAAGGGACAGCCTGAACACCGGGGAGCTGTTTTTT. It yields the protein CASKRDSLNTGELFF.

This clone was detected once. This sequence joins TRBV28 and TRBJ1-1, with a tentative D call TRBD1 (5 bases). Deletions cut 6 bases from V and 0 bases from J, with 14 bases between. The CDR3 length is 15 residues. Germline CDR1 is MDHEN and CDR2 is SYDVKM. The CDR3 region is CASSPGQIMNTEAFF. CDR3 nucleotide sequence: TGTGCCAGCAGCCCAGGACAAATTATGAACACTGAAGCTTTCTTT.

V is TRBV11-2 and J is TRBJ2-5; D is perhaps TRBD2 (6 bases). Trimming stripped 5 bases from V and 2 bases from J, with 18 bases between. The CDR3 has 16 amino acids. Germline CDR1 SGHAT, CDR2 FQNNGV. The CDR3 spells CASSPRTNEFQETQYF. The CDR3 coding sequence is TGTGCCAGCAGCCCCCGGACTAACGAATTTCAAGAGACCCAGTACTTC.

Many counts were recorded for this clone. This chain connects TRBV6-5 to TRBJ2-5, with a possible D match to TRBD2 (7 bases). The CDR3 is 15 residues long. The germline V and J ends were trimmed by 1 base and 5 bases, with 14 bases remaining between them. CDR1 and CDR2 from the germline V gene are MNHEY and SVGAGI. CDR3 nucleotides: TGTGCCAGCAGTTACTGGGGGGGCGCCCTGGAGACCCAGTACTTC. Translated, it gives CASSYWGGALETQYF.

The chain is built from TRBV29-1 and TRBJ2-3; 11 bases line up with TRBD1. Trimming at V came to 7 bases and at J to 2 bases, leaving 8 bases not matched to a gene. CDR1 is SQVTM, CDR2 ANQGSEA, per germline. CDR3 size: 15 residues. The CDR3 protein is CSGLGTGGTTDTQYF. The DNA of the CDR3 is TGCAGCGGACTCGGGACAGGGGGGACCACAGATACGCAGTATTTT.

The chain employs TRBV5-4 and TRBJ1-1; D gene ambiguous. CDR1 and CDR2 (germline): SGHNT, YYREEE (reference sequence). The CDR3 runs 13 residues. V was cut by 0 bases and J by 10 bases, with 13 bases left in between. CDR3 residues: CASSLDRGRVAFF. CDR3 bases: TGTGCCAGCAGCTTGGATCGGGGAAGGGTAGCTTTCTTT.

The CDR3 DNA follows: TGTGCCAGCAGCCGACTGACAGAAGGGAGCACTGAAGCTTTCTTT. Encoded protein: CASSRLTEGSTEAFF. V usage is TRBV5-4 and J usage is TRBJ1-1; D may be TRBD1 (5 bases). This CDR3 region has 15 residues. V was cut by 4 bases and J by 4 bases, with 17 bases left in between. Germline CDR1 is SGHNT and CDR2 is YYREEE (reference sequence).

The V and J genes are TRBV11-2 and TRBJ2-4; tentative D call: TRBD2 (6 bases). V lost 5 bases to trimming and J lost 2 bases, with 22 bases between them. The CDR3 extends over 18 amino acids. The V gene's germline CDR1 is SGHAT and CDR2 FQNNGV. The CDR3, as DNA: TGTGCCAGCAGCCAAGAGGGTGCGGACTATATCCCCAAAAACATTCAGTACTTC. Its translation: CASSQEGADYIPKNIQYF.

The chain links TRBV11-2 to TRBJ2-5; D is possibly TRBD1 (6 bases). Germline assignment: CDR1 SGHAT and CDR2 FQNNGV. The CDR3 runs to 15 residues. The V end was cut by 3 bases, the J end by 2 bases, with 13 bases between. Here the CDR3 DNA reads TGTGCCAGCAGCTTGAACAGGGCTTCTCAAGAGACCCAGTACTTC. It codes for CASSLNRASQETQYF.

The V call is TRBV11-2, the J call TRBJ2-7, with a tentative D call TRBD2 (5 bases). The V end lost 2 bases, the J end lost 5 bases, and 19 bases lay between the germline ends. Germline V gene lookup returns CDR1 SGHAT and CDR2 FQNNGV. The CDR3 is 16 residues long. CDR3 loop: CASSLIFRGPRHEQYF. The CDR3 nucleotides are TGTGCCAGCAGCTTAATCTTCCGGGGTCCAAGGCACGAGCAGTACTTC.

This clone occurred many times. The rearrangement links TRBV29-1 to TRBJ1-2; no reliable D call. Trimming removed 4 bases at V and 5 bases at J, with 20 bases between. The germline V gene encodes CDR1 SQVTM and CDR2 ANQGSEA. The CDR3 length is 15 residues. The CDR3 region is CSVAPLTPTVYGYTF. Written as DNA, the CDR3 is TGCAGCGTTGCCCCACTGACCCCAACAGTATATGGCTACACCTTC.

V usage is TRBV7-3 and J usage is TRBJ2-1; D gene unclear. The germline V gene encodes CDR1 SGHTA and CDR2 FQGTGA. V was clipped by 2 bases and J by 1 base, with 9 bases between them. The CDR3 is 15 amino acids. This CDR3 reads CASSLDSRSYNEQFF. As DNA, the CDR3 is TGTGCCAGCAGCTTAGACTCAAGATCCTACAATGAGCAGTTCTTC.

This clone was observed a handful of times. The V and J genes are TRBV28 and TRBJ2-7; 7 positions match TRBD2. The CDR3 length is 12 residues. V shed 7 bases and J 4 bases; nucleotides not matched to a gene: 4. The V gene's germline CDR1 is MDHEN and CDR2 SYDVKM. CDR3 bases: TGTGCCAGCAAAGCGGGACTTTACGAGCAGTACTTC. This encodes CASKAGLYEQYF. Drawing the rest from reference TRBV28 and TRBJ2-7, the complete variable domain is DVKVTQSSRYLVKRTGEKVFLECVQDMDHENMFWYRQDPGLGLRLIYFSYDVKMKEKGDIPEGYSVSREKKERFSLILESASTNQTSMYLCASKAGLYEQYFGPGTRLTVT.

This rearrangement joins TRBV7-2 to TRBJ1-2; 9 positions agree with TRBD1. Germline V CDR1 and CDR2: SGHTA, FQGNSA. This CDR3 region has 15 residues. V trimming: 5 bases; J trimming: 8 bases; junction bases outside the gene matches: 12. The CDR3 DNA sequence: TGTGCCAGCAGCGCCGCGGACAGGGGACCTCCGGGCTACACCTTC. Its protein product is CASSAADRGPPGYTF. The whole variable domain, filled in from reference TRBV7-2 and TRBJ1-2, reads GAGVSQSPSNKVTEKGKDVELRCDPISGHTALYWYRQSLGQGLEFLIYFQGNSAPDKSGLPSDRFSAERTGGSVSTLTIQRTQQEDSAVYLCASSAADRGPPGYTFGSGTRLTVV.